What follows are 15 T cell receptor beta chains derived from one specimen sequenced in a study of cytomegalovirus exposure and HLA in healthy donors. The method was immunoSEQ multiplex PCR; TCRdb's version includes in-frame clones alone and lacks a portion of them. The table includes around 99,000 clones, approximately 91% detected once. Sequenced input: PBMCs. These receptors all come from a woman between 18 and 29 years old in good health and CMV-seronegative.

The chain employs TRBV18 and TRBJ2-4; D may be TRBD1 (7 bases). With 0 bases removed from V and 5 bases from J, the gap between germline ends came to 14 bases. Germline loops: CDR1 KGHSH, CDR2 LQKENI. This CDR3 region has 16 residues. CDR3 sequence (DNA): TGTGCCAGCTCACCACCGGTCAGGGGGGTTGAAAACATTCAGTACTTC. It translates to CASSPPVRGVENIQYF.

This sequence joins TRBV5-6 and TRBJ2-7, with D tentatively TRBD1 (6 bases). CDR1 and CDR2 (germline): SGHDT, YYEEEE. Trimming removed 4 bases at V and 0 bases at J, with 8 bases between. CDR3 length: 13 amino acids. CDR3 nucleotides: TGTGCCAGCAGCCTGGGACACTCCTACGAGCAGTACTTC. Its protein product is CASSLGHSYEQYF.

The V gene is TRBV4-2, the J gene TRBJ2-5; 7 bases fit TRBD1. The germline gives CDR1 LGHNA, CDR2 YNFKEQ. The CDR3 consists of 15 residues. With 2 bases clipped from V and 1 base from J, the junction kept 4 bases outside the gene matches. CDR3 residues: CASSQLTGAQETQYF. CDR3 nucleotides: TGTGCCAGCAGCCAACTAACAGGGGCCCAAGAGACCCAGTACTTC.

The V and J genes are TRBV19 and TRBJ2-7; 7 positions match TRBD1. The CDR3 is 17 amino acids. With 5 bases clipped from V and 1 base from J, the junction kept 14 bases outside the gene matches. The germline CDR1 and CDR2 sequences are LNHDA and SQIVND (reference sequence). CDR3 protein: CASSGRDSVPESYEQYF. DNA for the CDR3: TGTGCCAGTAGTGGCCGGGACAGCGTCCCTGAATCCTACGAGCAGTACTTC. Full variable domain (outside the CDR3, taken from reference TRBV19 and TRBJ2-7): DGGITQSPKYLFRKEGQNVTLSCEQNLNHDAMYWYRQDPGQGLRLIYYSQIVNDFQKGDIAEGYSVSREKKESFPLTVTSAQKNPTAFYLCASSGRDSVPESYEQYFGPGTRLTVT.

The chain is built from TRBV15 and TRBJ2-7; 7 positions match TRBD1. The J segment lost 2 bases and the V segment lost 5 bases, leaving 6 bases of the junction unmatched. The V gene's germline CDR1 is LNHNV and CDR2 YYDKDF (reference sequence). The length of the CDR3 is 14 residues. The DNA of the CDR3 is TGTGCCACCAGCCCGCCCGGGACAGCCTACGAGCAGTACTTC. This encodes CATSPPGTAYEQYF.

This chain uses TRBV19 with TRBJ2-2, with TRBD2 matching over 9 bases. With 5 bases clipped from V and 4 bases from J, the junction kept 5 bases outside the gene matches. Germline lookup yields CDR1 LNHDA and CDR2 SQIVND (reference sequence). The CDR3 has 15 residues. The CDR3 spells CASSGAGGPTGELFF. Here the CDR3 DNA reads TGTGCCAGTAGTGGGGCGGGGGGGCCCACCGGGGAGCTGTTTTTT.

The chain combines TRBV6-5 with TRBJ2-5; 8 nucleotides align to TRBD1. The end of the DNA is better explained by TRBJ2-7, so the J call may be wrong. Germline lookup yields CDR1 MNHEY and CDR2 SVGAGI. The CDR3 runs 15 residues. The CDR3 spells CASSYSWQGADEQYF. CDR3 DNA sequence: TGTGCCAGCAGTTACTCGTGGCAGGGGGCTGACGAGCAGTACTTC.

The chain is built from TRBV2 and TRBJ2-7; the match to TRBD1 covers 9 bases. In germline, CDR1 is SNHLY, CDR2 FYNNEI. Unmatched junction bases numbered 4, after V lost 4 bases and J lost 0 bases. The CDR3 covers 15 residues. CDR3 sequence: CASSGGTGSSYEQYF. In DNA form, the CDR3 reads TGTGCCAGCAGTGGGGGGACAGGGAGCTCCTACGAGCAGTACTTC.

The gene calls are TRBV7-8 and TRBJ2-4; unclear D gene. Trimming left V 4 bases short and J 1 base short, with 5 bases between. CDR1 and CDR2 (germline): SGHVS, FQNEAQ. The CDR3 loop spans 13 amino acids. The CDR3: CASSSLAKNIQYF. In DNA, the CDR3 is TGTGCCAGCAGCTCCTTGGCCAAAAACATTCAGTACTTC.

V is TRBV5-4 and J is TRBJ1-1; a weak D match, TRBD1 (5 bases). The CDR3 runs 14 residues. Trimming pared 0 bases from V and 3 bases from J, leaving 9 bases between. Looked up from germline, CDR1 is SGHNT and CDR2 is YYREEE (reference sequence). As DNA, the CDR3 is TGTGCCAGCAGCTTGGCCGCGGGGGACACTGAAGCTTTCTTT. This codes for CASSLAAGDTEAFF.

The chain couples TRBV27 to TRBJ1-4; D gene ambiguous. V gave up 3 bases and J gave up 7 bases, with 12 bases separating them. Germline values: CDR1 MNHEY, CDR2 SMNVEV (reference sequence). The CDR3 contains 14 residues. The CDR3 coding sequence is TGTGCCAGCAGTTTGGCCGGACTTGGTGAAAAACTGTTTTTT. It translates to CASSLAGLGEKLFF.

V is TRBV6-6 and J is TRBJ2-1; TRBD1 is a possible D gene (6 bases). The length of the CDR3 is 15 residues. Germline CDR1 is MNHNY and CDR2 is SVGAGI (reference sequence). The ends were cut back, 6 bases at V and 0 bases at J, with 12 bases in the middle. The DNA for the CDR3 is TGTGCCAGCAGCCCGGGCAGGGGCTCCTACAATGAGCAGTTCTTC. This sequence encodes CASSPGRGSYNEQFF.

The chain combines TRBV27 with TRBJ1-4; the D is unclear. The germline V gene encodes CDR1 MNHEY and CDR2 SMNVEV (reference sequence). This CDR3 comprises 14 residues. V was pared by 6 bases and J by 0 bases, with 8 bases between. CDR3 in DNA: TGTGCCAGCAGGGAGGGTGCAACTAATGAAAAACTGTTTTTT. Protein: CASREGATNEKLFF.

The genes are TRBV5-6 and TRBJ1-2, with a tentative D call TRBD1 (5 bases). CDR1 is SGHDT, CDR2 YYEEEE, per germline. V dropped 0 bases and J dropped 7 bases, with 13 bases sitting between them. The CDR3 spans 14 residues. The CDR3 nucleotides read TGTGCCAGCAGCTTGGTACCCACAGGTGCTGGCTACACCTTC. Translated: CASSLVPTGAGYTF.

The chain uses TRBV5-4 and TRBJ2-7, with D possibly matching TRBD1 (6 bases). Looked up from germline, CDR1 is SGHNT and CDR2 is YYREEE (reference sequence). This CDR3 has 16 amino acids. V lost 0 bases to trimming and J lost 2 bases, with 15 bases between them. The CDR3 bases are TGTGCCAGCAGCTTGGCGCCAGGGGAAAGGGCCTACGAGCAGTACTTC. Translating gives CASSLAPGERAYEQYF.